The T cell receptor (beta chain) described here comes from a study of molecular identifiers for immune sequencing clone quantification. Germline CDR1 and CDR2: MDHEN and SYDVKM. CDR3 size: 16 residues. Methods described previously, with TCR primers listed, were used for bulk TCR libraries. TCRdb reprocessed the PCR reads with MiXCR, giving one entry per CDR3 protein. Counted here are over 300,000 distinct CDR3 sequences, roughly 24% occurring once; the ten biggest clones make up roughly 0.7%. When naive CD8 T cells were sorted, they were gated as CD8+CD4-CCR7+CD45RA+. This clonotype came up many times. At one end the junction does not follow the germline gene, possibly because of a read error.

The chain carries TRBV28 and TRBJ1-1; D is unresolved. The sequenced material came from naive CD8+ T cells from blood, with Jurkat cell RNA spiked in. Described subset: FACS-sorted CD8+CD4-CCR7+CD45RA+ naive T cells. The receptor's source is a human donor in good health. Some libraries in this study had Jurkat cell RNA spiked in. The CDR3 reads CASSLFTTSENTEAFF. CDR3 bases: TGTGCCAGCAGCTTATTCACCACATCAGAGAACACTGAAGCTTTCTTT. Drawing the rest from reference TRBV28 and TRBJ1-1, the complete variable domain is DVKVTQSSRYLVKRTGEKVFLECVQDMDHENMFWYRQDPGLGLRLIYFSYDVKMKEKGDIPEGYSVSREKKERFSLILESASTNQTSMYLCASSLFTTSENTEAFFGQGTRLTVV.